The 21 T cell receptor beta chains below all came from one sample that was sequenced in a study of T cells in Graves' hyperthyroidism and ophthalmopathy. Researchers took RNA transcripts and amplified the TCR beta CDR3 regions from them. The TCR CDR3 was amplified in a first-round RT-PCR using the HTBI primer set. TCRdb analysed the multiplex PCR reads with MiXCR anew, one entry per CDR3 protein. This table holds some 350,000 distinct CDR3 sequences, more than 15% found once. The sequencing sample was made of blood. These receptors all stem from a woman between 18 and 30 years old with Graves' hyperthyroidism that later progressed to Graves' ophthalmopathy.

This clonotype was picked up one time. A much larger clone differs from this one at a single base, so this may be a read error. The chain recombines TRBV27 with TRBJ1-1; D unresolved. Trimming took 6 bases from V and 0 from J, leaving 14 bases between them. The germline V gene encodes CDR1 MNHEY and CDR2 SMNVEV (reference sequence). This CDR3 has 15 amino acids. The CDR3 nucleotides are TGTGCCAGCAGGCTAAAGCGGCAACTGAACACTGAAGCTTTCTTT. Translation gives CASRLKRQLNTEAFF.

This clonotype was detected many times. CDR3 DNA sequence: TGTGCCAGCAGCTTAGATGAGAGCTCCTACAATGAGCAGTTCTTC. It is translated as CASSLDESSYNEQFF. The chain joins TRBV7-2 to TRBJ2-1, with D unresolved. This CDR3 has 15 amino acids. CDR1 SGHTA and CDR2 FQGNSA come from the germline V gene. V lost 1 base and J lost 0, with 7 bases in between.

The rearrangement joins TRBV5-6 to TRBJ2-5; 8 bases align to TRBD2. This CDR3 contains 16 residues. Trimming cost V 0 bases and J 5 bases; bases outside gene matches: 9. Germline V gene lookup returns CDR1 SGHDT and CDR2 YYEEEE. The CDR3 protein is CASSLDGREGEETQYF. The CDR3 coding sequence is TGTGCCAGCAGCTTGGATGGTCGGGAGGGGGAGGAGACCCAGTACTTC. Drawing the rest from reference TRBV5-6 and TRBJ2-5, the complete variable domain is DAGVTQSPTHLIKTRGQQVTLRCSPKSGHDTVSWYQQALGQGPQFIFQYYEEEERQRGNFPDRFSGHQFPNYSSELNVNALLLGDSALYLCASSLDGREGEETQYFGPGTRLLVL.

This clonotype was found a few times. This may stem from a read error, because a much larger clone lies one nucleotide away. This chain's CDR3 is CASSQGKGAEAFF. CDR3 DNA: TGTGCCAGCAGCCAAGGAAAGGGGGCTGAAGCTTTCTTT. V and J are TRBV4-2 and TRBJ1-1, with a weak D call TRBD1 (6 bases). CDR1 and CDR2 from the germline V gene are LGHNA and YNFKEQ. V was pared by 1 base and J by 6 bases, with 9 bases between. The CDR3 spans 13 residues.

This clonotype was seen repeatedly, ten times or more. The chain links TRBV27 to TRBJ2-7, with 11 bases identical to TRBD1. Losses at the gene ends were 6 bases for V and 3 bases for J; bases not matched to a gene: 7. The CDR3 loop spans 15 amino acids. Germline-derived CDR1 and CDR2 are MNHEY and SMNVEV (reference sequence). For the CDR3, the DNA is TGTGCCAGCAGAAAGGGGACAGGGGGTCTCTACGAGCAGTACTTC. Its protein is CASRKGTGGLYEQYF.

V usage is TRBV24-1 and J usage is TRBJ2-2, with D unresolved. Trimming shortened V by 9 bases and J by 4 bases, and 14 bases separated the two germline ends. Germline lookup yields CDR1 KGHDR and CDR2 SFDVKD. The CDR3 contains 14 residues. DNA of the CDR3: TGTGCCACCTCCTCTTTTCGGCTCACCGGGGAGCTGTTTTTT. It translates to CATSSFRLTGELFF.

The chain employs TRBV28 and TRBJ2-4, with D perhaps matching TRBD2 (6 bases). The V gene lost 6 bases and the J gene lost 7 bases, with 19 bases spanning the gap. This CDR3 has 15 residues. Germline CDR1 and CDR2: MDHEN and SYDVKM. DNA for the CDR3: TGTGCCAGCAGCCAGGACTATAGTGTTCTGAACATTCAGTACTTC. It encodes CASSQDYSVLNIQYF.

The V and J genes are TRBV7-2 and TRBJ1-2; D gene ambiguous. This CDR3 contains 13 residues. V lost 2 bases and J lost 4, with 8 bases in between. Germline V lookup: CDR1 SGHTA, CDR2 FQGNSA. The CDR3: CASSLPRTYGYTF. The DNA of the CDR3 is TGTGCCAGCAGCTTACCCAGAACCTATGGCTACACCTTC.

Of note for this clonotype: Just one base apart from a much larger clone, this may be a read error. V gene TRBV18 combines with J gene TRBJ1-1; D is undetermined. The germline CDR1 and CDR2 sequences are KGHSH and LQKENI. CDR3 length: 14 amino acids. The CDR3 spells CASSPFGENTKAFF. The DNA for the CDR3 is TGTGCCAGCTCACCATTCGGTGAGAACACTAAAGCTTTCTTT.

This clonotype has only a few counts. The CDR3 bases are TGCGCCAGCAGCCAAGTCCCAGGCAGCAATCAGCCCCAGCATTTT. Protein product: CASSQVPGSNQPQHF. The chain uses TRBV4-1 and TRBJ1-5; no firm D call. The germline gives CDR1 MGHRA, CDR2 YSYEKL. The germline V and J ends were trimmed by 1 base and 1 base, with 8 bases remaining between them. CDR3 length: 15 amino acids.

In regard to this clonotype: The junction shows a germline mismatch at one end, possibly a read error. The chain uses TRBV20-1 and TRBJ2-5; D is unresolved. CDR3 length: 12 amino acids. CDR1 and CDR2 from the germline V gene are DFQATT and SNEGSKA (reference sequence). The CDR3 DNA reads TGCAGTGCTAGTTCGGTGGTTAAGTGGGAAAACTTC. Translation gives CSASSVVKWENF.

Points on this clonotype: This could be a read error, since a much larger clone is one nucleotide away. The chain carries TRBV3-1 and TRBJ2-1, with a possible D match to TRBD1 (6 bases). CDR3 size: 14 residues. The germline V gene encodes CDR1 LGHDT and CDR2 YNNKEL (reference sequence). The CDR3 DNA reads as TGTGCCAGCAGCCCTCGGACAGTACGCAATGAGCGGTTCTTC. Encoded protein: CASSPRTVRNERFF.

The chain is built from TRBV24-1 and TRBJ2-6, with D perhaps matching TRBD1 (5 bases). Germline V gene lookup returns CDR1 KGHDR and CDR2 SFDVKD. V lost 3 bases to trimming and J lost 0 bases, with 11 bases between them. This CDR3 has 17 amino acids. The CDR3: CATSDPHRTSGANVLTF. CDR3 bases: TGTGCCACCAGTGATCCGCACAGGACCTCTGGGGCCAACGTCCTGACTTTC.

This clonotype was seen a few times. The chain combines TRBV27 with TRBJ2-7; D is perhaps TRBD1 (7 bases). The CDR3 spans 15 residues. V was pared by 3 bases and J by 1 base, with 13 bases between. CDR1 MNHEY and CDR2 SMNVEV come from the germline V gene (reference sequence). CDR3 nucleotides: TGTGCCAGCAGTTTGGAGGCAGGGGGGTCCTACGAGCAGTACTTC. Translation gives CASSLEAGGSYEQYF.

This clonotype came up many times. The rearrangement uses TRBV20-1 and TRBJ1-2, with D hard to call. This CDR3 has 11 residues. V lost 1 base to trimming and J lost 6 bases, with 6 bases between them. CDR1 and CDR2 (germline): DFQATT, SNEGSKA (reference sequence). The CDR3 coding sequence is TGCAGTGCTAGAGTCGAGGATGGCTACACCTTC. Its translation: CSARVEDGYTF.

This clonotype was found many times. V is TRBV7-9 and J is TRBJ2-1; the match to TRBD2 covers 9 bases. Looked up from germline, CDR1 is SEHNR and CDR2 is FQNEAQ (reference sequence). The CDR3 loop spans 16 amino acids. V trimming: 1 base; J trimming: 4 bases; junction bases outside the gene matches: 5. In DNA form, the CDR3 reads TGTGCCAGCAGCTTAGGACCTAGCGGGACGTACAATGAGCAGTTCTTC. Its protein product is CASSLGPSGTYNEQFF. The complete variable domain, with remaining parts taken from reference TRBV7-9 and TRBJ2-1, reads DTGVSQNPRHKITKRGQNVTFRCDPISEHNRLYWYRQTLGQGPEFLTYFQNEAQLEKSRLLSDRFSAERPKGSFSTLEIQRTEQGDSAMYLCASSLGPSGTYNEQFFGPGTRLTVL.

Notes on this clonotype: This sequence may be a read error, since a much larger clone differs from it by one base. The chain is built from TRBV9 and TRBJ2-3; D is unresolved. This CDR3 is 15 amino acids long. Per germline, CDR1 SGDLS and CDR2 YYNGEE. V was pared by 0 bases and J by 1 base, with 9 bases between. DNA of the CDR3: TGTGCCAGCAGCGTAGACGGAGAAGGCACAGATACGCAGTATTTT. Protein sequence: CASSVDGEGTDTQYF.

This clonotype was recorded many times. The chain links TRBV11-2 to TRBJ2-7; 7 bases match TRBD1. V was pared by 5 bases and J by 0 bases, with 10 bases of the junction left unmatched. The CDR3 is 16 residues long. Germline lookup yields CDR1 SGHAT and CDR2 FQNNGV. The CDR3 DNA is TGTGCCAGCAGCCATACGACAGGGAAAAGCTCCTACGAGCAGTACTTC. Protein product: CASSHTTGKSSYEQYF.

This clonotype came up a few times. This chain links TRBV29-1 with TRBJ2-7, with D unresolved. CDR3 length: 13 amino acids. The germline V gene has CDR1 SQVTM and CDR2 ANQGSEA. With 4 bases removed from V and 5 bases from J, the gap between germline ends came to 15 bases. CDR3 DNA sequence: TGCAGCGTTGCGTTCAGGATGGGGAACGAGCAGTACTTC. It specifies CSVAFRMGNEQYF.

This clonotype was detected only a few times. The chain joins TRBV5-8 to TRBJ2-7; D perhaps matches TRBD2 (6 bases). Trimming stripped 9 bases from V and 4 bases from J, with 17 bases between. The CDR3 has 13 residues. Germline CDR1 SGHTS, CDR2 YDEGEE. The CDR3, as DNA: TGTGCCACCCCCTTCACCCGGGAGTACGAGCAGTACTTC. It translates to CATPFTREYEQYF.

The rearrangement uses TRBV6-2 or TRBV6-3 and TRBJ2-3; 7 bases line up with TRBD2. The V gene end was trimmed by 4 bases and the J gene end by 1 base; junction bases not matched to a gene: 8. This CDR3 is built from 16 residues. Germline values: CDR1 MNHEY, CDR2 SVGEGT. The CDR3 sequence is CASSFTGGSGTDTQYF. The CDR3 region has the DNA TGTGCCAGCAGTTTTACCGGCGGGAGTGGCACAGATACGCAGTATTTT.